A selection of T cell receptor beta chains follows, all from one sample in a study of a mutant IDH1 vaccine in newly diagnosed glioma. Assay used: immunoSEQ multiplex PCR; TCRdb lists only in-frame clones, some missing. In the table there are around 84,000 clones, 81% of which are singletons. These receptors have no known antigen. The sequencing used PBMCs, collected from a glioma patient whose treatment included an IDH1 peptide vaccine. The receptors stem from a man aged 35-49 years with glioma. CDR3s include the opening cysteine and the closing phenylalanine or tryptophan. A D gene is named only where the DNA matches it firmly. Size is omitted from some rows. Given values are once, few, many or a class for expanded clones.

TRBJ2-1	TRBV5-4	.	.	TGTGCCAGCAGCTTGGATTCGGGGCGCTACAATGAGCAGTTCTTC	CASSLDSGRYNEQFF
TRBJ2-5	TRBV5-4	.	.	TGTGCCAGCAGCTTGGCGGTTGGCGGGGTAGAGACCCAGTACTTC	CASSLAVGGVETQYF
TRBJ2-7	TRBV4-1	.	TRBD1	TGCGCCAGCAGCCACCCCTCGGGACAGGGCTCCTACGAGCAGTACTTC	CASSHPSGQGSYEQYF
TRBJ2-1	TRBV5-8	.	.	TGTGCCAGCAGTCTGGCGGGTTATGAGCAGTTCTTC	CASSLAGYEQFF
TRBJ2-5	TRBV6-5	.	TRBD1	TGTGCCAGCAGTTACACTTGGACAGGTATAGAGACCCAGTACTTC	CASSYTWTGIETQYF
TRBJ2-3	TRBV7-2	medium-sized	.	TGTGCTATCGGGGCGCAGCACGATACGCAGTATTTT	CAIGAQHDTQYF
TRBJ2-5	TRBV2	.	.	TGTGCCAGCATCCTTCAGGGGAGATGGGAGACCCAGTACTTC	CASILQGRWETQYF
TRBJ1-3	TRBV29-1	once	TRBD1	TGCAGCGCATCCGCCGGGACAGGGGTCGGAAACACCATATATTTT	CSASAGTGVGNTIYF
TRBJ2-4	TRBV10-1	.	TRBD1	TGCGCCAGCAGTGATCAGGACAGGGTCAAAAACATTCAGTACTTC	CASSDQDRVKNIQYF
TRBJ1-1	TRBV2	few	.	TGTGCCAGCAGACCCGGGGAGGGCGCTGAAGCTTTCTTT	CASRPGEGAEAFF
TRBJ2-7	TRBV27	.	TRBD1	TGTGCCAGCAGTAGGACAGGGGAGCCCTACGAGCAGTACTTC	CASSRTGEPYEQYF
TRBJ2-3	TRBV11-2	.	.	TGTGCCAGCAGCCCGCCAGCCACAGATACGCAGTATTTT	CASSPPATDTQYF
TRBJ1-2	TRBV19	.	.	TGTGCCAGTAGTTCCCCCCGCTATGGCTACACCTTC	CASSSPRYGYTF
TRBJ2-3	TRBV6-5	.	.	TGTGCCAGCAGTTTTTTAACTAGCATCGGGACAGATACGCAGTATTTT	CASSFLTSIGTDTQYF
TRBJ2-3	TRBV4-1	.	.	TGCGCCAGCAGCCAACAGGGATGGACTGGCACAGATACGCAGTATTTT	CASSQQGWTGTDTQYF
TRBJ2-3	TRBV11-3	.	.	TGTGCCAGCAGCTTAATGCAGACAGATACGCAGTATTTT	CASSLMQTDTQYF
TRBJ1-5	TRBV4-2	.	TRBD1	TGTGCCAGCAGCCAAGTCGGGACAGGGGATTATAGCAATCAGCCCCAGCATTTT	CASSQVGTGDYSNQPQHF
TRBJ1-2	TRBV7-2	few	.	TGTGCCAGCAGCTTATATCTCCCCACCTTC	CASSLYLPTF
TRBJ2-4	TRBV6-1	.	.	TGTGCCACGGGGACGAAGGGCAAAAACATTCAGTACTTC	CATGTKGKNIQYF
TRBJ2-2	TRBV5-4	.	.	TGTGCCAGCAGCCTCCCTGCGGGGCGCGGCACCGGGGAGCTGTTTTTT	CASSLPAGRGTGELFF
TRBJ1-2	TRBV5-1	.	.	TGCGCCAGCAGCTTGAGTGGCGGGAATGGCTACACCTTC	CASSLSGGNGYTF
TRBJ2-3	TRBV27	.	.	TGTGCCAGCAGTCTACTCCGCGCTAGCACAGATACGCAGTATTTT	CASSLLRASTDTQYF
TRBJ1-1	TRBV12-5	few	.	TGTGCTAGTGGTTTGGAAAACACTGAAGCTTTCTTT	CASGLENTEAFF
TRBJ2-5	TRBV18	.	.	TGTGCCAGCTCACGCCTCCCGGAGGGGGGTCGGACCCAGTACTTC	CASSRLPEGGRTQYF
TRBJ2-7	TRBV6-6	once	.	TGTGCCAGCAGCTTCGATAGGGGCCTGCAGTACTTC	CASSFDRGLQYF
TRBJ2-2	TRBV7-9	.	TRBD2	TGTGCCAGCAGCGGACTAGCGGGAGGAGGGACCGGGGAGCTGTTTTTT	CASSGLAGGGTGELFF
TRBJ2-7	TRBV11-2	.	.	TGTGCCAGCAGCTTAGTCAGGACAAACTACGAGCAGTACTTC	CASSLVRTNYEQYF
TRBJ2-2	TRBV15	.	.	TGTGCCACCAGCAGAGTGGACACCGGGGAGCTGTTTTTT	CATSRVDTGELFF
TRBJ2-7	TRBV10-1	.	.	TGCGCCAGCAGTGAGGGGGTGGGCAGGGGAGGCGAGCAGTACTTC	CASSEGVGRGGEQYF
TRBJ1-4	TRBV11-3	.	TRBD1	TGTGCCAGCAGCCCGGGACAGGGGGCCTCTAATGAAAAACTGTTTTTT	CASSPGQGASNEKLFF
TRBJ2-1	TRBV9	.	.	TGTGCCAGCAGCGTCGGGACTCTGGGCCGCAATGAGCAGTTCTTC	CASSVGTLGRNEQFF
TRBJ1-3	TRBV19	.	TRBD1	TGTGCCAGTAGTCGGCTGAGACAGGGTTCTGGAAACACCATATATTTT	CASSRLRQGSGNTIYF
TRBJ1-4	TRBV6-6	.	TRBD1	TGTGCCAGCAGTTGGGACAGGGGGTTGACTAATGAAAAACTGTTTTTT	CASSWDRGLTNEKLFF
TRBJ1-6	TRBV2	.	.	TGTGCCAGCAGTGAATTTTGGGAGTGGCCCCTCCACTTT	CASSEFWEWPLHF
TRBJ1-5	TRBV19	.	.	TGTGCCAGTAGTTTGGGGACACTGAATCAGCCCCAGCATTTT	CASSLGTLNQPQHF
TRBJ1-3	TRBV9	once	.	TGTGCCAGCAGCCCCCGGACGGGACTTTCCTCTGGAAACACCATATATTTT	CASSPRTGLSSGNTIYF
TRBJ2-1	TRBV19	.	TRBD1	TGTGCCAGTAGCTGGACAGGGACGAATGAGCAGTTCTTC	CASSWTGTNEQFF
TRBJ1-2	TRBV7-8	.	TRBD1	TGTGCCAGCAGCCCCCGGACAGGGGATTTCTATGGCTACACCTTC	CASSPRTGDFYGYTF
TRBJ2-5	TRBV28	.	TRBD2	TGTGCCAGCAGTTTATGGCCTAGCGGGTCACAAGAGACCCAGTACTTC	CASSLWPSGSQETQYF
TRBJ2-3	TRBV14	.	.	TGTGCCAGCAGCCAAGACCTCTTCTCCCTGGATACGCAGTATTTT	CASSQDLFSLDTQYF
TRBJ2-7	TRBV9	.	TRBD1	TGTGCCAGCAGCGTAGCCGGGACAGGGGGCTACGAGCAGTACTTC	CASSVAGTGGYEQYF
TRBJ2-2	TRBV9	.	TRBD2	TGTGCCAGCGCCAGAAGGGCCAGCACTAGCGGGAGAACCGGGGAGCTGTTTTTT	CASARRASTSGRTGELFF
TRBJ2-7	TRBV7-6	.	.	TGTGCCAGCAGCTCCTTACAGGGCTCGGCCGGCGAGCAGTACTTC	CASSSLQGSAGEQYF
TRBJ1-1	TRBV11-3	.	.	TGTGCCAGCAGCGTTGGGGGAAGGAGGACTGAAGCTTTCTTT	CASSVGGRRTEAFF
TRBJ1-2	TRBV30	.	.	TGTGCCTGGAGTGTAGGATGGGGGGCGTTCGATGGCTACACCTTC	CAWSVGWGAFDGYTF
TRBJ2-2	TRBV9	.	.	TGTGCCAGCAGCGTGTTGTTGGGGCAGACCGACACCGGGGAGCTGTTTTTT	CASSVLLGQTDTGELFF
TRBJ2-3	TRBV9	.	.	TGTGCCAGCAGCGTAGAGCGGGTACAAGATACGCAGTATTTT	CASSVERVQDTQYF
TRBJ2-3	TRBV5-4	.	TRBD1	TGTGCCAGCACGGACAGGGGAGGTGCAGATACGCAGTATTTT	CASTDRGGADTQYF
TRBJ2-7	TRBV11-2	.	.	TGTGCCAGCAGCTTAGGTCAGGGTTCACCTCTCCACGAGCAGTACTTC	CASSLGQGSPLHEQYF
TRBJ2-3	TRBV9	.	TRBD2	TGTGCCAGCAGCCCCCGTGGACTAGCGGGAGTTCTCACAGATACGCAGTATTTT	CASSPRGLAGVLTDTQYF
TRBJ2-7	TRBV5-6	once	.	TGTGCCAGCAGCCCTTACCCGGGGGCCTACGAGCAGTACTTC	CASSPYPGAYEQYF
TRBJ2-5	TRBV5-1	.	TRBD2	TGCGCCAGCAGCTTGGCGCTAGCGGGAGGGGAGACCCAGTACTTC	CASSLALAGGETQYF
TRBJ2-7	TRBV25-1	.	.	TGTGCCAACAGTATTAGGGAATACGAGCAGTACTTC	CANSIREYEQYF
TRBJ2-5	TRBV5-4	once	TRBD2	TGTGCCAGCATGCTGGGACTAGCGGGCCAAGAGACCCAGTACTTC	CASMLGLAGQETQYF
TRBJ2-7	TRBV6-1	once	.	TGTGCCAGCAGTGAATTGATGGCAAAGCAGTACTTC	CASSELMAKQYF